A selection of T cell receptor beta chains follows, all from one sample in a study of blood T cells in healthy people across ages. MiXCR was run by TCRdb on the 5' RACE reads, yielding one entry per CDR3 protein. The sample gives 1.6 million or so distinct CDR3 sequences, 34% of which show up once; about 11% is in the top ten. Sample: blood. Receptors were obtained from a woman in her thirties in good health. Each CDR3 is given with its conserved first and last residue. The D gene is left open where the match is weak. The size of a clone is reported for some rows only, either as once, few or many, or as a class for expanded clones.

clone size	J gene	D gene	V gene	CDR3 DNA	CDR3 protein
-	TRBJ2-7	-	TRBV18	TGTGCCAGCTCACCCTCTAGGTCGGCCTACGAGCAGTACTTC	CASSPSRSAYEQYF
few	TRBJ2-7	TRBD2	TRBV13	TGTGCCAGCAGCTTAGGCCTAGCGGGTGGAATGGAAGAGCAGTACTTC	CASSLGLAGGMEEQYF
few	TRBJ2-3	-	TRBV3-1	TGTGCCAGCAGCCCCGTACAAGCAACAGATACGCAGTATTTT	CASSPVQATDTQYF
-	TRBJ2-1	TRBD2	TRBV20-1	TGCAGTGCTAGAGATGGGGGACTAGTATTCGCCAATGAGCAGTTCTTC	CSARDGGLVFANEQFF
few	TRBJ1-2	-	TRBV7-9	TGTGCCAGCAGCTTAGAGGCGTGGGGCCCTGGCTACACCTTC	CASSLEAWGPGYTF
-	TRBJ2-7	TRBD2	TRBV7-9	TGTGCCAGCGATATCGGGGGGGCCTACGAGCAGTACTTC	CASDIGGAYEQYF
-	TRBJ2-1	TRBD1	TRBV5-1	TGCGCCAGCAGCCGAGCAGACAGGGCCCCAAGCTACAATGAGCAGTTCTTC	CASSRADRAPSYNEQFF
-	TRBJ2-5	-	TRBV24-1	TGTGCCACCAGTGATTTGCTGGCCCAGGACAATGAGCAGTACTTC	CATSDLLAQDNEQYF
-	TRBJ2-1	-	TRBV20-1	TGCAGTGCTAGAGGCAGTCAGGGAAGACGGTACGAGCAGTTCTTC	CSARGSQGRRYEQFF
many	TRBJ1-1	-	TRBV4-1	TGCGCCAGCAGCCAAGAGGGCCAAGGGGGCACTGAAGCTTTCTTT	CASSQEGQGGTEAFF
few	TRBJ2-7	-	TRBV5-1	TGCGCCAGCAGCTTGTTTGGTTTCTCCGGGGAATCCTACGAGCAGTACTTC	CASSLFGFSGESYEQYF
-	TRBJ2-4	TRBD2	TRBV27	TGTGCCGGATCCTCGCGGGGGAACATTCAGTACTTC	CAGSSRGNIQYF
-	TRBJ2-7	-	TRBV5-6	TGTGCCAGCAGCTTGGTAGGAGCAAGGGAGCAGTACTTC	CASSLVGAREQYF
-	TRBJ1-3	-	TRBV10-3	TGTGCCATCAGTGAGCTAGACACCATATATTTT	CAISELDTIYF
-	TRBJ1-2	TRBD1	TRBV4-2	TGTGCCAGCAGCCCGAGGTTCGGACAGGAGGGTGGCTACACCTTC	CASSPRFGQEGGYTF
many	TRBJ2-7	-	TRBV27	TGTGCCAGCAGTTCCCGGGACAACTACGAGCAGTACTTC	CASSSRDNYEQYF
-	TRBJ1-6	-	TRBV14	TGTGCCAGCAGCCATTCGGGGCCCTATAATTCACCCCTCCACTTT	CASSHSGPYNSPLHF
-	TRBJ2-1	TRBD2	TRBV25-1	TGTGCCAGCAGTGACCCTCCTAGCGGGGGTCTAAATGAGCAGTTCTTC	CASSDPPSGGLNEQFF
-	TRBJ1-1	-	TRBV20-1	TGCAGTGCTAGATCAGAAAAAACGGACACTGAAGCTTTCTTT	CSARSEKTDTEAFF
-	TRBJ2-4	-	TRBV19	TGTGCCAGTAGCGAGAGACGGGACATTCAGTACTTC	CASSERRDIQYF
few	TRBJ2-7	TRBD2	TRBV7-6	TGTGCCAGCAGCCCTTCGACCCCTAGCGGGAGTTCCTACGAGCAGTACTTC	CASSPSTPSGSSYEQYF
many	TRBJ2-7	-	TRBV20-1	TGCAGTGCCGCCGGAGCAGCGGGCTCCTACGAGCAGTACTTC	CSAAGAAGSYEQYF
few	TRBJ2-1	-	TRBV29-1	TGCAGCGTTGTGCTGGGCCACTACGAGCAGTTCTTC	CSVVLGHYEQFF
few	TRBJ2-7	TRBD1	TRBV28	TGTGCCAGCAGTGCTCCCGGGACAGCCTACGAGCAGTACTTC	CASSAPGTAYEQYF
-	TRBJ2-7	TRBD2	TRBV7-8	TGTGCCAGCAGCTCGGCGGGAGGGGATCTCGAGCAGTACTTC	CASSSAGGDLEQYF
many	TRBJ2-7	TRBD2	TRBV27	TGTGCCAGCAGTTTATCGACTAGCGGCTCCTACGAGCAGTACTTC	CASSLSTSGSYEQYF
many	TRBJ2-5	TRBD2	TRBV10-3	TGTGCCATCAGGGGGGGACTAGCGGTCCAAGAGACCCAGTACTTC	CAIRGGLAVQETQYF
-	TRBJ2-1	-	TRBV3-1	TGTGCCAGCAGCCAAGGTTTTAGCTCCAATGAGCAGTTCTTC	CASSQGFSSNEQFF
-	TRBJ2-3	TRBD2	TRBV9	TGTGCCAGCAGCGTAGGGGACGGACTAGCGGCCCCCCGAGATACGCAGTATTTT	CASSVGDGLAAPRDTQYF
few	TRBJ2-3	TRBD1	TRBV6-6	TGTGCCAGTACGGGACAGCGGTTAAGCACAGATACGCAGTATTTT	CASTGQRLSTDTQYF
many	TRBJ2-5	-	TRBV2	TGTGCCAGCAGGCGGGACAGCCAAGAGACCCAGTACTTC	CASRRDSQETQYF
many	TRBJ2-5	-	TRBV3-1	TGTGCCAGCAGCCAAGATGCCAGCGGAGAAGAGACCCAGTACTTC	CASSQDASGEETQYF
-	TRBJ1-2	-	TRBV7-9	TGTGCCAGCAGCCCCCTGTCGCCGACGGTTAACTATGGCTGCACCTTC	CASSPLSPTVNYGCTF
-	TRBJ1-1	-	TRBV12-3/TRBV12-4	TGTGCCAGCAGTTGGTCAGGGAAGGGCACTGAAGCTTTCTTT	CASSWSGKGTEAFF
once	TRBJ2-5	-	TRBV11-2	TGTGCCAGCAGCTTAGATGGGGGGTTTGGGGAGACCCAGTACTTC	CASSLDGGFGETQYF
many	TRBJ2-7	-	TRBV9	TGTGCCAGCAGCGCACCCTACGAGCAGTACTTC	CASSAPYEQYF
many	TRBJ2-7	TRBD1	TRBV29-1	TGCAGCGTTGTCGGGACAGGGGGTTACGAGCAGTACTTC	CSVVGTGGYEQYF
-	TRBJ1-5	-	TRBV6-5	TGTGCCAGCAGTTACTACAGGGCCGGTCAGCCCCAGCATTTT	CASSYYRAGQPQHF
-	TRBJ1-3	-	TRBV18	TGTGCCAGCTCATCAGGAACTGGAAACACCATATATTTT	CASSSGTGNTIYF
-	TRBJ2-7	-	TRBV20-1	TGCAGTGCTAGAGTGCGGGACAGCTACGAGCAGTACTTC	CSARVRDSYEQYF
few	TRBJ2-7	-	TRBV4-2	TGTGCCAGCAGCCAAGATAAACTTAGCTCCTACGAGCAGTACTTC	CASSQDKLSSYEQYF
-	TRBJ2-1	-	TRBV7-2	TGTGCCAGCAGCTCCCAAGCAGATGAGCAGTTCTTC	CASSSQADEQFF
-	TRBJ2-7	-	TRBV20-1	TGCAGTGCTGGTCTGGGGGACGAGCAGTACTTC	CSAGLGDEQYF
-	TRBJ1-5	TRBD1	TRBV10-3	TGTGCCATCAGACACACCGTTAGGACAGGGCCTCGAGGCCCCCAGCATTTT	CAIRHTVRTGPRGPQHF